One and the same sample provided the 17 T cell receptor beta chains below, sequenced in a study of blood T cell repertoires in COVID-19. Profiling relied on immunoSEQ multiplex PCR, and the TCRdb table lists in-frame clones only, not all of them. Counted here are roughly 55,000 clones, roughly four fifths occurring once; the ten biggest clones make up around 2%. Sequencing used peripheral blood. The origin of the receptors is a woman in her sixties with acute or convalescent COVID-19.

This clone turned up a few times. This chain joins TRBV3-1 (or the pseudogene TRBV3-2) and TRBJ1-1; the D gene is possibly TRBD1 (6 bases). CDR1 is LGHDT and CDR2 is YNNKEL in the germline V gene (reference sequence). The CDR3 runs 14 residues. The V and J ends lost 4 bases and 1 base respectively, with 10 bases between them. In nucleotides, the CDR3 is TGTGCCAGCAGCCTAGGGGGTAAGAACACTGAAGCTTTCTTT. It codes for CASSLGGKNTEAFF.

V usage is TRBV21-1 and J usage is TRBJ2-7; the D call in the table, TRBD2, was not verified against the DNA. TRBV21-1 is a pseudogene segment. The CDR3 is 15 residues long. The CDR3 spells CASSARLAKTYEQYF. Written as DNA, the CDR3 is TGTGCCAGCAGCGCCCGACTAGCGAAGACCTACGAGCAGTACTTC.

The chain employs TRBV5-4 and TRBJ1-1; 7 positions match TRBD1. J lost 0 bases, V lost 0 bases, and 2 bases had no gene match. The V gene's germline CDR1 is SGHNT and CDR2 YYREEE (reference sequence). This CDR3 spans 15 amino acids. The CDR3 nucleotides read TGTGCCAGCAGCTTGGGCAGGGGGATGAACACTGAAGCTTTCTTT. Translation: CASSLGRGMNTEAFF.

V usage is TRBV30 and J usage is TRBJ2-1; TRBD2 agrees at 7 bases. J gave up 9 bases and V 1 base, and 18 bases lay outside the gene matches. Germline values: CDR1 GTSNPN, CDR2 SVGIG (reference sequence). This CDR3 contains 17 residues. The CDR3 nucleotides read TGTGCCTGGAGTGAAGGCTTCGGAGCGGGAAGTCATGGTGAGCAGTTCTTC. This translates into CAWSEGFGAGSHGEQFF.

The CDR3 nucleotides read TGTGCCAGCAGTTACCCGCGGGACCTTGGCACAGATACGCAGTATTTT. It codes for CASSYPRDLGTDTQYF. The chain is built from TRBV6-6 and TRBJ2-3, with TRBD2 as a possible D gene (6 bases). The germline V gene encodes CDR1 MNHNY and CDR2 SVGAGI (reference sequence). The length of the CDR3 is 16 residues. The V end was cut by 2 bases, the J end by 1 base, with 13 bases between.

The chain combines TRBV24-1 with TRBJ2-3; 9 bases are shared with TRBD2. J gave up 6 bases and V 10 bases, and 7 bases lay outside the gene matches. The CDR3 runs 13 residues. Germline lookup yields CDR1 KGHDR and CDR2 SFDVKD. Here the CDR3 DNA reads TGTGCCACAAGCGGGAGGAACTCGGATACGCAGTATTTT. Amino acid sequence: CATSGRNSDTQYF.

The chain is built from TRBV5-1 and TRBJ2-7; 8 bases match TRBD2. V was clipped by 7 bases and J by 5 bases; unmatched bases: 11. Germline CDR1 SGHRS, CDR2 YFSETQ. The CDR3 has 14 amino acids. The CDR3 DNA reads as TGCGCCAGCCGCCTCTGGCGGGAGGTTGACGAGCAGTACTTC. Protein product: CASRLWREVDEQYF.

The chain employs TRBV3-1 (or the pseudogene TRBV3-2) and TRBJ2-7; weak D call: TRBD1 (5 bases). The germline V gene has CDR1 LGHDT and CDR2 YNNKEL (reference sequence). CDR3 length equals 12 residues. The V gene lost 4 bases and the J gene lost 4 bases, with 8 bases spanning the gap. DNA of the CDR3: TGTGCCAGCAGCCCAGGGATTTACGAGCAGTACTTC. This encodes CASSPGIYEQYF.

The chain carries TRBV9 and TRBJ2-3; 10 bases line up with TRBD2. Germline V gene lookup returns CDR1 SGDLS and CDR2 YYNGEE. Trimming at V came to 4 bases and at J to 5 bases, leaving 16 bases not matched to a gene. This CDR3 region has 18 residues. The CDR3 nucleotides read TGTGCCAGCAGCCCTCATGGGTTAGCGGGAGGTTTCAGAGATACGCAGTATTTT. Encoded protein: CASSPHGLAGGFRDTQYF.

The chain combines TRBV6-2 or TRBV6-3 with TRBJ2-3; D is unresolved. Per the germline V gene, CDR1 is MNHEY and CDR2 is SVGEGT. V dropped 3 bases and J dropped 0 bases, with 10 bases sitting between them. The CDR3 runs to 15 residues. The CDR3 is CASSYHQDSTDTQYF. CDR3 bases: TGTGCCAGCAGTTATCACCAGGATAGCACAGATACGCAGTATTTT.

V gene TRBV10-3 combines with J gene TRBJ1-4; tentatively, D is TRBD1 (6 bases). The CDR3 contains 14 residues. Looked up from germline, CDR1 is ENHRY and CDR2 is SYGVKD. V was pared by 6 bases and J by 6 bases, with 14 bases between. As DNA, the CDR3 is TGTGCCATCAGGGGGGCCGCGGACTATGAAAAACTGTTTTTT. The encoded protein is CAIRGAADYEKLFF.

The chain employs TRBV5-1 and TRBJ1-2; 7 bases are shared with TRBD1. The V segment lost 4 bases and the J segment 2 bases; nucleotides outside the gene matches: 5. Germline-derived CDR1 and CDR2 are SGHRS and YFSETQ. This CDR3 has 14 residues. CDR3 bases: TGCGCCAGCAGCGCCCAGACAGGGAACTATGGCTACACCTTC. Translating gives CASSAQTGNYGYTF.

V is TRBV6-5 and J is TRBJ2-7; 8 bases are shared with TRBD1. The CDR3 is made up of 14 amino acids. Germline V gene sequence: CDR1 MNHEY, CDR2 SVGAGI. The J segment lost 4 bases and the V segment lost 8 bases, leaving 10 bases of the junction unmatched. CDR3 DNA sequence: TGTGCCAGCGGAAAAACAGGGGGTAGGTACGAGCAGTACTTC. It encodes CASGKTGGRYEQYF.

The chain links TRBV7-9 to TRBJ2-7; TRBD1 matches 9 bases. There are 17 residues in the CDR3. J was trimmed by 7 bases and V by 5 bases; bases with no gene match: 18. Germline-derived CDR1 and CDR2 are SEHNR and FQNEAQ (reference sequence). The CDR3 loop is CASSQPYKDRGLGEQYF. The CDR3 region has the DNA TGTGCCAGCAGCCAACCCTATAAGGACAGGGGATTAGGGGAGCAGTACTTC.

The chain couples TRBV19 to TRBJ1-5, with TRBD1 matching 10 bases. J gave up 0 bases and V 5 bases, and 13 bases lay outside the gene matches. The CDR3 runs to 19 residues. Germline V gene lookup returns CDR1 LNHDA and CDR2 SQIVND (reference sequence). This CDR3 is CASSFVSGTGAYSNQPQHF. Written as DNA, the CDR3 is TGTGCCAGTAGTTTTGTTTCCGGGACAGGGGCCTATAGCAATCAGCCCCAGCATTTT.

V usage is TRBV2 and J usage is TRBJ2-5; 7 bases agree with TRBD1. J lost 2 bases, V lost 4 bases, and 7 bases had no gene match. The CDR3 has 15 amino acids. Germline CDR1 reads SNHLY; CDR2 reads FYNNEI. The CDR3 sequence is CASSGGSQGQETQYF. DNA of the CDR3: TGTGCCAGCAGTGGTGGGTCACAGGGGCAAGAGACCCAGTACTTC.

The chain couples TRBV5-1 to TRBJ1-1; D is perhaps TRBD1 (5 bases). Deletions cut 1 base from V and 1 base from J, with 14 bases between. There are 16 residues in the CDR3. The germline gives CDR1 SGHRS, CDR2 YFSETQ. The CDR3 DNA sequence: TGCGCCAGCAGCTTGTGGGGGGATATACGGAACACTGAAGCTTTCTTT. Protein product: CASSLWGDIRNTEAFF.